This TCR beta chain came from a study of graft-versus-host responses after intestinal transplantation. CDR3 length equals 20 residues. The V gene end was trimmed by 3 bases and the J gene end by 4 bases; junction bases not matched to a gene: 21. In germline, CDR1 is MDHEN, CDR2 SYDVKM. Libraries were prepared by immunoSEQ multiplex PCR; TCRdb keeps only in-frame clonotypes and omits some of them. Of approximately 7,600 clones in the sample, about 31% were seen once. This clone is a singleton in its sample. Overall study results and limits: Some patients had graft-donor T cell macrochimerism. In their allografts, the ratios of graft-versus-host to host-versus-graft T cell clones were high. The study associated peak circulating GvH clone levels with early post-transplant HvG declines.

Sample: alloreactive CD4+ T cells from a mixed lymphocyte reaction culture, taken before intestinal transplant. As for subset: CFSE-low proliferating T cells sorted from roughly 6-day pre-transplant mixed lymphocyte reaction (GvH or HvG direction). The TCR was taken from a human patient who received an intestinal transplant. The rearrangement links TRBV28 to TRBJ2-5; 9 bases map to TRBD2. The CDR3 protein is CASSFLYQGRIAGVVETQYF. The DNA for the CDR3 is TGTGCCAGCAGTTTCCTCTATCAGGGGCGGATAGCGGGAGTGGTAGAGACCCAGTACTTC.